This T cell receptor (beta chain) emerged from a study of T cells after posttransplantation cyclophosphamide. Comment on this clone: Its target is unknown.

Study findings and constraints: Recipient CMV seropositivity and CMV reactivation strongly tracked TRB clonality. Tissue-infiltrating T cells from skin or gut overlapped little with blood T cells.

The related graft donor's blood sample was taken on the day of bone marrow donation. Repertoires were generated with immunoSEQ multiplex PCR, while TCRdb's copy carries only in-frame clones and drops some. This sample has about 46,000 clones; around nine tenths occur once, and the top ten carry 3% to 3.5%. Trimming removed 10 bases at V and 7 bases at J, with 20 bases between. CDR1 and CDR2 (germline): MNHNY, SVGAGI (reference sequence). This CDR3 is built from 14 residues. The V call is TRBV6-6, the J call TRBJ1-5; weak D call: TRBD1 (6 bases). The sequence was collected from a woman between 45 and 60 years old in good health and a related stem cell transplant donor. The sequenced material came from PBMCs. The CDR3 reads CATLPDSTHQPQHF. The CDR3 DNA follows: TGTGCCACCTTACCGGACAGCACCCACCAGCCCCAGCATTTT.